The 14 T cell receptor beta chains in this list originate from one sample, sequenced in a study of blood T cells in healthy people across ages. Then a second PCR, running roughly 6 to 12 cycles, was carried out with a sample-barcoded 5' primer and a J-beta primer mix. TCRdb reanalysed the 5' RACE reads using MiXCR and keeps one entry per CDR3 protein. The table includes about 1.7 million distinct CDR3 sequences, 25% to 30% detected once. Sequencing was carried out using blood. These receptors were collected from a woman aged 30 to 39 in good health.

The chain recombines TRBV5-1 with TRBJ2-5, with D possibly being TRBD2 (6 bases). V shed 3 bases and J shed 11 bases, with 26 bases lying between them. The CDR3 loop spans 16 amino acids. The germline V gene has CDR1 SGHRS and CDR2 YFSETQ. Written as DNA, the CDR3 is TGCGCCAGCAGCTCCCGGAGGGCCTTGGGGGGAAGTGAGCAGTACTTC. Translating it yields CASSSRRALGGSEQYF.

The chain employs TRBV4-1 and TRBJ1-2; possibly TRBD1 for D (5 bases). The CDR3 runs to 17 residues. The V gene's germline CDR1 is MGHRA and CDR2 YSYEKL. The V gene lost 4 bases and the J gene lost 0 bases, with 18 bases spanning the gap. CDR3 sequence reads: CASSPGPETEANYGYTF. The CDR3 bases are TGCGCCAGCAGCCCAGGGCCCGAGACAGAAGCTAACTATGGCTACACCTTC.

The DNA of the CDR3 is TGTGCCAGCAGCCCACCCGACAGGACCTATGGCTACACCTTC. This encodes CASSPPDRTYGYTF. The rearrangement uses TRBV5-6 and TRBJ1-2, with a possible D match to TRBD1 (6 bases). Trimming took 4 bases from V and 4 from J, leaving 14 bases between them. Germline V gives CDR1 SGHDT, CDR2 YYEEEE. The CDR3 is made up of 14 amino acids.

The gene calls are TRBV27 and TRBJ2-6, with 7 bases identical to TRBD1. CDR3 length equals 16 residues. The J segment lost 2 bases and the V segment lost 5 bases, leaving 6 bases of the junction unmatched. Germline CDR1 MNHEY, CDR2 SMNVEV (reference sequence). This CDR3 reads CASSVQGRTGANVLTF. CDR3 in DNA: TGTGCCAGCAGTGTACAGGGGCGGACTGGGGCCAACGTCCTGACTTTC.

Only a few counts were recorded for this clonotype. The junction departs from the called germline gene at one end, perhaps through a read error. The rearrangement links TRBV9 to TRBJ2-2; maybe TRBD2 (5 bases). The CDR3 has 16 residues. From germline, CDR1 is SGDLS and CDR2 YYNGEE. CDR3 coding DNA: TGTGCCGGCAGCGTAGGCCCACTAGTAGGTACCGGGGAGCTGTTTTTT. It translates to CAGSVGPLVGTGELFF.

This chain connects TRBV6-8 to TRBJ2-1, with D perhaps matching TRBD2 (6 bases). The CDR3 is 13 amino acids. Germline values: CDR1 MNHGY, CDR2 SAAAGT. V lost 8 bases to trimming and J lost 6 bases, with 14 bases between them. DNA for the CDR3: TGTGCCAGCGAGAGAGCGGGTCCCAATGAGCAGTTCTTC. Its translation is CASERAGPNEQFF.

The V call is TRBV20-1, the J call TRBJ2-7, with unresolved D. The CDR3 is 12 amino acids. V was trimmed by 4 bases and J by 2 bases, leaving 9 bases between them. CDR1 is DFQATT, CDR2 SNEGSKA, per germline (reference sequence). The chain's CDR3 is CSATDHTYEQYF. The CDR3 region has the DNA TGCAGTGCTACGGACCACACCTACGAGCAGTACTTC.

The V gene is TRBV5-1, the J gene TRBJ1-1; D not resolved. The CDR3 covers 14 residues. The germline CDR1 and CDR2 sequences are SGHRS and YFSETQ. V lost 0 bases and J 3 bases, leaving 9 bases between the germline ends. This CDR3 reads CASSLGLRDTEAFF. DNA of the CDR3: TGCGCCAGCAGCTTGGGCTTACGGGACACTGAAGCTTTCTTT. Full variable domain (remainder filled in from reference TRBV5-1 and TRBJ1-1): KAGVTQTPRYLIKTRGQQVTLSCSPISGHRSVSWYQQTPGQGLQFLFEYFSETQRNKGNFPGRFSGRQFSNSRSEMNVSTLELGDSALYLCASSLGLRDTEAFFGQGTRLTVV.

This clonotype was recorded at least ten times. The chain is built from TRBV20-1 and TRBJ2-1; D is uncertain. CDR1 DFQATT and CDR2 SNEGSKA come from the germline V gene (reference sequence). CDR3 size: 10 residues. V shed 6 bases and J shed 5 bases, with 5 bases lying between them. The chain's CDR3 is CSATDNEQFF. CDR3 in DNA: TGCAGTGCAACGGACAATGAGCAGTTCTTC.

With respect to this clonotype: One end of the junction fails to match germline, which may point to a read error. The J gene is TRBJ1-4, the V gene TRBV5-1, with unresolved D. CDR3 length: 14 residues. Germline V gene lookup returns CDR1 SGHRS and CDR2 YFSETQ. The CDR3 DNA reads as TGCGCCAGCAGCCTGGGCGGGCCAAATGAAAAACGGTTTTTT. This encodes CASSLGGPNEKRFF.

Details on this clonotype: A much larger clone sits a single nucleotide away, making a read error possible. The genes are TRBV7-2 and TRBJ2-5; D is perhaps TRBD2 (6 bases). The V and J ends lost 2 bases and 5 bases respectively, with 15 bases between them. CDR1 SGHTA and CDR2 FQGNSA come from the germline V gene. The CDR3 runs to 15 residues. Here the CDR3 DNA reads TGTGCCAGCAGCTTACGCCTACTAGCCGTGGAGACCCAGTACTTC. It translates to CASSLRLLAVETQYF.

The gene calls are TRBV6-6 and TRBJ1-5, with 9 nucleotides matching TRBD1. Germline values: CDR1 MNHNY, CDR2 SVGAGI (reference sequence). The CDR3 is 15 amino acids. Unmatched junction bases numbered 11, after V lost 10 bases and J lost 4 bases. CDR3 coding DNA: TGTGCCAACAGACCCACAGGGGGCCCGAATCAGCCCCAGCATTTT. Its translation: CANRPTGGPNQPQHF.

V and J are TRBV5-1 and TRBJ2-3; D is uncertain. Looked up from germline, CDR1 is SGHRS and CDR2 is YFSETQ. Between the trimmed V and J ends, which lost 5 bases and 6 bases, there was a span of 10 bases. The CDR3 length is 12 residues. CDR3 DNA: TGCGCCAGCAGTTTCACACTTGATACGCAGTATTTT. Amino acid sequence: CASSFTLDTQYF.

The chain joins TRBV29-1 to TRBJ1-3; no clear D gene. This CDR3 is built from 15 residues. The germline V gene encodes CDR1 SQVTM and CDR2 ANQGSEA. The V end lost 6 bases, the J end lost 3 bases, and 18 bases lay between the germline ends. The CDR3 loop is CSVDDGPAGGNTIYF. The DNA of the CDR3 is TGCAGCGTAGACGACGGACCCGCTGGTGGAAACACCATATATTTT.